A selection of T cell receptor beta chains follows, all from one sample in a study of molecular identifiers for immune sequencing clone quantification. From the PCR reads, TCRdb called clonotypes with MiXCR, one entry per CDR3 protein. Of 50,000 to 75,000 distinct CDR3 sequences listed, around a fifth are singletons. Sequencing was done on a sample of naive CD8+ T cells from blood, with Jurkat cell RNA spiked in. These receptors originate from a human donor in good health. Some libraries in this study had Jurkat cell RNA spiked in. Each CDR3 is given with its conserved first and last residue. D genes are given only for firm matches. Only some rows state a clone size, as once, few, many or a class for expanded clones.

size: many
D: .
V: TRBV7-8
J: TRBJ2-7
CDR3: CASSFPGIMQSYEQYF
DNA: TGTGCCAGCAGCTTCCCCGGGATAATGCAAAGCTACGAGCAGTACTTC

size: many
D: .
V: TRBV20-1
J: TRBJ2-7
CDR3: CSAPAQGFLGSYEQYF
DNA: TGCAGTGCTCCTGCCCAGGGTTTCCTCGGATCCTACGAGCAGTACTTC

size: few
D: .
V: TRBV27
J: TRBJ1-5
CDR3: CASSPMGVQPRHF
DNA: TGTGCCAGCAGTCCGATGGGGGTTCAGCCCCGGCATTTT

size: many
D: .
V: TRBV5-6
J: TRBJ1-4
CDR3: CASSFGEKLFF
DNA: TGTGCCAGCAGCTTCGGCGAAAAACTGTTTTTT

size: many
D: .
V: TRBV27
J: TRBJ2-1
CDR3: CASSPWGERRSNEQFF
DNA: TGTGCCAGCAGTCCATGGGGAGAAAGAAGGAGCAATGAGCAGTTCTTC

size: .
D: .
V: TRBV6-2/TRBV6-3
J: TRBJ2-7
CDR3: CASRTEMVGASSYEQYF
DNA: TGTGCCAGCAGAACAGAGATGGTTGGGGCCAGCTCCTACGAGCAGTACTTC

size: .
D: TRBD1
V: TRBV28
J: TRBJ1-5
CDR3: CASSHGQGYWPQHF
DNA: TGTGCCAGCAGCCACGGACAGGGGTACTGGCCCCAGCATTTT

size: many
D: TRBD2
V: TRBV6-1
J: TRBJ2-7
CDR3: CASGRTSGRYEQYF
DNA: TGTGCCAGCGGAAGGACTAGCGGGAGATACGAGCAGTACTTC

size: many
D: .
V: TRBV13
J: TRBJ2-5
CDR3: CASSSQTEETQYF
DNA: TGTGCCAGCAGCTCACAGACAGAAGAGACCCAGTACTTC

size: .
D: TRBD2
V: TRBV4-3
J: TRBJ2-3
CDR3: CASSQDGLAGGLDTRYF
DNA: TGCGCCAGCAGCCAAGATGGACTAGCGGGAGGCCTCGATACGCGGTATTTC

size: medium-sized
D: .
V: TRBV20-1
J: TRBJ2-5
CDR3: CSAFPLSDLRTQYF
DNA: TGCAGTGCTTTTCCGCTTAGCGACCTAAGGACCCAGTACTTC

size: few
D: .
V: TRBV27
J: TRBJ2-1
CDR3: CASSQQDHNEQFF
DNA: TGTGCCAGCAGTCAACAGGACCACAATGAGCAGTTCTTC

size: .
D: .
V: TRBV3-1
J: TRBJ1-5
CDR3: CASSPRGSIEPQHF
DNA: TGTGCCAGCAGCCCACGGGGCAGTATCGAACCCCAGCATTTT

size: few
D: TRBD2
V: TRBV3-1
J: TRBJ2-6
CDR3: CASSHEGLVFGANVLTF
DNA: TGTGCCAGCAGCCATGAGGGACTAGTATTTGGGGCCAACGTCCTGACTTTC

size: few
D: .
V: TRBV24-1
J: TRBJ2-2
CDR3: CATSDFRLNSGELFF
DNA: TGTGCCACCAGTGATTTTCGGCTGAACTCCGGGGAGCTGTTTTTT

size: .
D: TRBD2
V: TRBV20-1
J: TRBJ2-7
CDR3: CSASSAGGAGPAYEQYF
DNA: TGCAGTGCTAGTTCCGCGGGGGGGGCCGGACCAGCCTACGAGCAGTACTTC

size: many
D: .
V: TRBV19
J: TRBJ2-7
CDR3: CASSANPGSYEQYF
DNA: TGTGCCAGTAGCGCCAACCCAGGGTCCTACGAGCAGTACTTC

size: many
D: .
V: TRBV25-1
J: TRBJ2-3
CDR3: CASSEWSEPQTDTQYF
DNA: TGTGCCAGCAGTGAATGGTCGGAGCCACAAACAGATACGCAGTATTTT